Sequencing of this TCR beta chain was carried out in a study of T cells in Graves' hyperthyroidism and ophthalmopathy. Authors of the study amplified TCR beta CDR3 regions from RNA transcripts. Primed by the HTBI set, a first-round RT-PCR was run on the TCR CDR3. TCRdb re-derived calls from the multiplex PCR reads in MiXCR, one entry per CDR3 protein. This table has about 610,000 distinct CDR3 sequences, roughly 15% appearing once. CDR1 is SGHRS and CDR2 is YFSETQ in the germline V gene. This CDR3 is built from 14 residues. Trimming cost V 4 bases and J 7 bases, with 14 bases left between them. The source of this sequence is a woman in her forties with Graves' ophthalmopathy. J is TRBJ1-4 and V is TRBV5-1; D is perhaps TRBD1 (5 bases). Sequences were obtained from blood. Here the CDR3 DNA reads TGCGCCAGCAGCAAGGGGACCGGCGGTGAAAAACTGTTTTTT. Translating it yields CASSKGTGGEKLFF.